These T cell receptor beta chains were read from a single sample in a study of T cells after yellow fever vaccination. TCRdb used MiXCR to reprocess the 5' RACE reads, holding one entry per CDR3 protein. The data hold roughly 300,000 distinct CDR3 sequences, with roughly 8% observed a single time. Sequenced material: PBMCs, taken roughly 46 days after the first yellow fever vaccination. These receptors were collected from a man aged 18 to 30 who received the YFV17D yellow fever vaccine. CDR3s leave out the opening cysteine and the closing phenylalanine or tryptophan. A D gene is named only where the DNA matches it firmly.

V: TRBV27
D: -
J: TRBJ1-2
length: 11
CDR3: ASRPDSNYGYT

V: TRBV19
D: -
J: TRBJ2-3
length: 11
CDR3: ASSINLRTAQY

V: TRBV20-1
D: -
J: TRBJ2-5
length: 12
CDR3: SADSGTIRETQY

V: TRBV29-1
D: TRBD2
J: TRBJ2-3
length: 12
CDR3: SVDTAGGPDTQY

V: TRBV12-3/TRBV12-4
D: -
J: TRBJ2-5
length: 11
CDR3: ASSTDTGETQY

V: TRBV19
D: -
J: TRBJ2-3
length: 15
CDR3: ASSWRRTGSSTDTQY

V: TRBV19
D: -
J: TRBJ2-6
length: 14
CDR3: ASSIVQRSGANVLT

V: TRBV27
D: TRBD2
J: TRBJ2-3
length: 13
CDR3: ATRGGARFRDTQY

V: TRBV5-1
D: -
J: TRBJ1-4
length: 14
CDR3: ASSFLGAGSNEKRF

V: TRBV3-1
D: -
J: TRBJ1-2
length: 12
CDR3: ASSQDVGGYGYT

V: TRBV7-3
D: TRBD1
J: TRBJ2-6
length: 14
CDR3: ASTGTGDSGANVLT

V: TRBV7-2
D: TRBD2
J: TRBJ2-2
length: 13
CDR3: ASSQLVGGTGELF

V: TRBV12-3/TRBV12-4
D: -
J: TRBJ1-2
length: 11
CDR3: ASSLGLGYGYT

V: TRBV7-2
D: TRBD1
J: TRBJ1-6
length: 12
CDR3: ASSPVTGESPLH

V: TRBV4-2
D: -
J: TRBJ2-6
length: 14
CDR3: ASTLGRFSGANVLT

V: TRBV24-1
D: TRBD1
J: TRBJ2-3
length: 12
CDR3: ATSGQGITDTQY

V: TRBV6-2/TRBV6-3
D: -
J: TRBJ2-3
length: 12
CDR3: ASRSLPSTDTQY

V: TRBV5-1
D: -
J: TRBJ2-5
length: 12
CDR3: ASSLTWDGGTQY

V: TRBV6-1
D: -
J: TRBJ2-3
length: 14
CDR3: ASSEGGRGGTDTQY

V: TRBV19
D: -
J: TRBJ2-4
length: 15
CDR3: ASSIVRDFFGENIQY

V: TRBV7-8
D: TRBD2
J: TRBJ2-1
length: 13
CDR3: ASSPRRRGADGQF

V: TRBV7-8
D: -
J: TRBJ2-5
length: 12
CDR3: ASSFTVKQETQY

V: TRBV4-1
D: -
J: TRBJ1-2
length: 11
CDR3: ASSQAFGYGYT

V: TRBV7-9
D: -
J: TRBJ1-2
length: 13
CDR3: ASSSPELGDYGYT

V: TRBV5-1
D: -
J: TRBJ2-1
length: 13
CDR3: ASNPGPDFYNEQF

V: TRBV7-3
D: -
J: TRBJ1-1
length: 12
CDR3: ASSLIPVGTEAF

V: TRBV20-1
D: -
J: TRBJ1-6
length: 12
CDR3: SAFTSGVNSPLH

V: TRBV6-1
D: TRBD2
J: TRBJ2-1
length: 14
CDR3: ASRRSSGAIHNEQF

V: TRBV4-1
D: -
J: TRBJ1-5
length: 10
CDR3: ASSQGSQPQH

V: TRBV7-9
D: -
J: TRBJ1-1
length: 14
CDR3: ASSLVGGPRKSEAF

V: TRBV5-1
D: -
J: TRBJ2-3
length: 14
CDR3: ASSLAGGVSTDTQY

V: TRBV4-2
D: TRBD1
J: TRBJ2-2
length: 12
CDR3: ASSPVTGERELF

V: TRBV6-5
D: -
J: TRBJ2-7
length: 14
CDR3: ASSYSTDRRKYEQY